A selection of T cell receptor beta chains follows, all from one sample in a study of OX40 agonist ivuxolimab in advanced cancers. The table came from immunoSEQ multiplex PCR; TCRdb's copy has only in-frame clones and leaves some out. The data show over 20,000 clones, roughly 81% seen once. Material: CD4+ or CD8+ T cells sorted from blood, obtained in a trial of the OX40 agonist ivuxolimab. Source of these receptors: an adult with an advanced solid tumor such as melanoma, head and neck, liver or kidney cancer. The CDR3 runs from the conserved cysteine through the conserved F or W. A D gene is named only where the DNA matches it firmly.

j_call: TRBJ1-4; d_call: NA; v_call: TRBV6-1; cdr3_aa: CASSESGEGWNEKLFF
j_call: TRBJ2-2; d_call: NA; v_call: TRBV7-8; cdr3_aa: CASSLGVSNTGELFF
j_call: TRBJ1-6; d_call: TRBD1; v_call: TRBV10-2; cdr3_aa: CASSEPTGNSPLHF
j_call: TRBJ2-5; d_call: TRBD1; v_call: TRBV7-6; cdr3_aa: CASGAKDREETQYF
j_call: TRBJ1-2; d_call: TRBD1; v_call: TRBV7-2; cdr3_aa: CASSQDRRDRDYGYTF
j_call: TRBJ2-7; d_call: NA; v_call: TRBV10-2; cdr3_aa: CASSEDRLSYEQYF
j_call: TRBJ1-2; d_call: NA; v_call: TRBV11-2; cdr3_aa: CASSLARSYGYTF
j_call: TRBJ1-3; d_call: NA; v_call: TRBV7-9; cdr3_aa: CASSSRTGNTIYF
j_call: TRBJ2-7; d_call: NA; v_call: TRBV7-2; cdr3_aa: CASSMRGLSGTYEQYF
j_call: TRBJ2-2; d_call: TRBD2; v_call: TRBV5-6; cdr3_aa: CASSFLAGGTGELFF
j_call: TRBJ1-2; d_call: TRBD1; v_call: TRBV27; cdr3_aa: CASSTIPGTGDPGYTF
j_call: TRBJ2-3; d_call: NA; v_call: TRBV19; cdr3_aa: CASSEADTQYF
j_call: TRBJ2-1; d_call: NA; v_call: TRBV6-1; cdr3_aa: CASSEWRGDYNEQFF
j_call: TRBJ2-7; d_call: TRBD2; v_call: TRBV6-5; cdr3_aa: CASSTSGSFYEQYF
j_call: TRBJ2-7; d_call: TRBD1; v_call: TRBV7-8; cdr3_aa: CASSLVVGDRGSHEQYF
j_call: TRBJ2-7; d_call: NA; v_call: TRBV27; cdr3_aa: CASSYGPSYEQYF
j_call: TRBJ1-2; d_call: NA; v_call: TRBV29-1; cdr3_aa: CSVVPTRTESYGYTF
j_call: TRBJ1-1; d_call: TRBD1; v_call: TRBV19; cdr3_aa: CASSPGQANTEAFF
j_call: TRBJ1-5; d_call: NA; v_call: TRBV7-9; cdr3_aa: CASSPDSRIIPQHF
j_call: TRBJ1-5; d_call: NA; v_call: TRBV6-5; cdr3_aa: CASSLSQGSNQPQHF
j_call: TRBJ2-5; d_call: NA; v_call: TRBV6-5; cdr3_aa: CASSYLWGPIETQYF
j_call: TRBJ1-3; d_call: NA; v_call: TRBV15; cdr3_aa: CATSTDRSSGNTIYF
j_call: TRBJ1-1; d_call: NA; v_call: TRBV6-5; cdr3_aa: CASIEGTEAFF
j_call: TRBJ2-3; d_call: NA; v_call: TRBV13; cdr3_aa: CASSPPLGDLTDTQYF
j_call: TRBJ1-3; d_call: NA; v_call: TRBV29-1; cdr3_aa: CSVTGQGSFGNTIYF
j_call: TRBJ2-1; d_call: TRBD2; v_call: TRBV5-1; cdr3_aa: CASSVSGTSGGAPYNEQFF
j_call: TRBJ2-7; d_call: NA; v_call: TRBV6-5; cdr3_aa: CATLFGYEQYF
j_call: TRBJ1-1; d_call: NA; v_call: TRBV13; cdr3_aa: CASSVQVNTEAFF
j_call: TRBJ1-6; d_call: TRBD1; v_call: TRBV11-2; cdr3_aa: CASSPYRTGGNSPLHF
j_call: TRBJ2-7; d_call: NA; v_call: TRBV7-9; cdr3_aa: CASSLVLYEQYF
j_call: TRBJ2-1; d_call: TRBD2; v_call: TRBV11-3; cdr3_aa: CASSLGAASGGAYNEQFF
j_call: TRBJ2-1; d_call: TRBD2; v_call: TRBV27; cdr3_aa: CASSPQVVAGADEQFF
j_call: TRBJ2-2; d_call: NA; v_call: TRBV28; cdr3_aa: CASSSPSAWELFF
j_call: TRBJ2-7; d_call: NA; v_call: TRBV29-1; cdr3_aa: CSVEEGYEQYF
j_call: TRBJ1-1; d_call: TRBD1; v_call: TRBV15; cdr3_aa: CATSRGRGRNTEAFF
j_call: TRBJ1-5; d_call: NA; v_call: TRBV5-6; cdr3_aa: CASNQGNQPQHF
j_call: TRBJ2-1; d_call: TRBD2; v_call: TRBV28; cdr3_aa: CASSLTSGTYNEQFF
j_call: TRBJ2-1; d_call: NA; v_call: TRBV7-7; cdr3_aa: CASSLAGSAYNEQFF
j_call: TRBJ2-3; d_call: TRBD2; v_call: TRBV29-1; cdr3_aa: CSVPGLAGVTDTQYF
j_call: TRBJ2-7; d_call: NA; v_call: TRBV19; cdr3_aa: CASSPGTAGYEQYF
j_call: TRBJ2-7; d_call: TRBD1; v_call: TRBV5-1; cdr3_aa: CASSTSPGTGGASPYEQYF
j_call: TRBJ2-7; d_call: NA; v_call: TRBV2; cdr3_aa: CASTGSYEQYF
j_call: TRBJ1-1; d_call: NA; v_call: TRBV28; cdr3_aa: CASSPSVLSEAFF
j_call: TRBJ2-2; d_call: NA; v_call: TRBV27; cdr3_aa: CASSLSPPYRRRGELFF
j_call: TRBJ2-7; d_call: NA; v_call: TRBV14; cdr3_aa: CASSPSEGLYTYEQYF
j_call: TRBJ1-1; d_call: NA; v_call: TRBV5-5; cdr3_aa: CASREDLNTEAFF
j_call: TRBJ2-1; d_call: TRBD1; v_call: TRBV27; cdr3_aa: CASSPGTGAYNEQFF
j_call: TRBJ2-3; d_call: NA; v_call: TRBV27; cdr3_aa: CASSPFRGSTDTQYF
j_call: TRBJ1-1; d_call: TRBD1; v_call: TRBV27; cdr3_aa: CASRTGWTEAFF
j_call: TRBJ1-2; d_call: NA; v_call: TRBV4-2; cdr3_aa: CASSLRQVDYGYTF
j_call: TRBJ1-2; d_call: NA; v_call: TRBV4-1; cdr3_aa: CASSQVAGSNYGYTF
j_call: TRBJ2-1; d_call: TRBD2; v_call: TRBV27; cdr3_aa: CASSLLTSHEQFF
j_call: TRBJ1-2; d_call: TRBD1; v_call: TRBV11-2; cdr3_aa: CASSPWDRLTSGYTF
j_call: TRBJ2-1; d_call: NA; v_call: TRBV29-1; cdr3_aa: CSVDPLGNEQFF